This T cell receptor (beta chain) was profiled in a study of T cells in Graves' hyperthyroidism and ophthalmopathy (dated by TCRdb to between 2018 and 2021). For the wider study: Peripheral blood was collected at initial diagnosis, before any treatment. To identify TCR V-J signatures that set the groups apart, the researchers used a discovery cohort of roughly 100 patients, made up of around 42 with Graves' ophthalmopathy and some 55 with stable Graves' hyperthyroidism. Prospective prediction of ophthalmopathy was tested in an independent validation cohort of 18 to 20 hyperthyroidism patients and approximately 17 patients who later progressed to ophthalmopathy. For training and testing, the 100 or so patients in the discovery cohort were randomly divided in a 7:3 ratio. In addition, the study compared T-cell repertoires in thyroid tissue and in blood from a handful of Graves' hyperthyroidism patients. Following sampling, methimazole starting at 30 mg daily was given to hyperthyroidism patients, and high-dose intravenous methylprednisolone was given to ophthalmopathy patients. The paper reports TCR Vbeta CDR3 sequencing of more than 120 peripheral blood samples: 43 ophthalmopathy, approximately 74 hyperthyroidism and around 17 progressor patients.

Clipping removes 5 bases from V and 6 bases from J, with 9 as the unmatched junction base count. Inclusive of the bounding cysteine and phenylalanine, the CDR3 is 13 residues long. Of the read, only the CDR3 DNA is kept; its 39 bases are in frame from base 1. CDR1 DFQATT and CDR2 SNEGSKA were looked up in the germline V gene (reference sequence). The hyperthyroidism patients were between 18 and 65 years old and newly diagnosed, with a disease duration of less than 2 months. Any patient with an uncontrolled infection, another autoimmune disease, pregnancy or lactation was excluded. Clinical symptoms, serum thyroxine and TRAb, thyroid ultrasound, and orbital computed tomography formed the basis for the diagnoses. For progressor patients, blood was drawn at the first diagnosis of hyperthyroidism, before any ophthalmopathy symptoms had appeared. PBMCs were separated from about 10 ml of fresh peripheral blood using Ficoll-Paque density gradient centrifugation. Progressor patients were first diagnosed with Graves' hyperthyroidism and then developed ophthalmopathy during follow-up. Total RNA was extracted using Trizol reagent, and RNA quality was assessed on an Agilent 2100 Bioanalyzer.

Broader findings and caveats from the paper: Most expanded thyroid clonotypes (frequency above 0.001) were also detected in blood, a finding suggesting that blood repertoires may reflect thyroid immune responses. In validation, the model predicted progression to ophthalmopathy a median of about 5.9 months before onset, with about 70% sensitivity and nearly 75% specificity. No statistical method was used to fix the sample size in advance, and group allocation was not hidden from the investigators. A 13 V-J signature model separated ophthalmopathy from stable hyperthyroidism, with approximately 86% sensitivity and 81% to 83% specificity in cross-validation and 80%/75% in testing.

Comment on this clonotype: Its antigen has not been determined. No much larger clone exists at a distance of one base, and base qualities are not known.

The TCR beta CDR3 regions were amplified from RNA transcripts. The first round of RT-PCR for the TCR CDR3 was performed with the HTBI primer set and the Qiagen OneStep RT-PCR kit. The libraries were constructed in a second round of multiplex PCR and then size-selected and purified. Paired-end sequencing of the libraries was performed with 100 bp reads on an Illumina HiSeq2000. The original pipeline was this. SOAPnuke was used to process the raw data, removing reads that contained adapters or uncalled bases, had a mean Phred below 15, or lacked an exact match to the constant primer or identifier. COPE v1.2.5 was used to merge high-quality paired reads, and clonotypes were defined as unique nucleotide sequences. Clonotypes were aligned to IMGT TRBV, TRBD and TRBJ reference segments using MiTCR v1.1. Only V-J combinations with frequency above 0.0001, covering 98% to 99.2% of repertoires, were analysed. The TCS score was defined as the ratio of F50 (clonal expansion) to E x V (chaos), calculated using BLOSUM62-based TCRdist between CDR3 peptides within each V-J. Welch's t-statistics and random forest reduced around 510 V-J features to 13, which were used in a naive Bayes classifier (R e1071). TCRdb reworked the public reads: Q25 trimming with fastp, MiXCR clone assembly, productive beta chains retained. Identical CDR3 proteins give one entry, which carries the most common genes and DNA. Here the V and J calls rest on TCRdb's processing, not on the authors' analysis. The sample profile shows around 300,000 distinct CDR3 sequences; less than 30% of them were found once. Together, the top ten hold approximately 30% of the sample.

The clonotype originates from a man aged 40-55 years with Graves' hyperthyroidism that later progressed to Graves' ophthalmopathy. The chain links TRBV20-1 with TRBJ2-7; 8 of the junction bases match TRBD1. Sequencing input: blood. In nucleotide form, the sequence is TGCAGTGCTGTAAGGACAGGGACGGGCGAGCAGTACTTC. Its protein is CSAVRTGTGEQYF.